This T cell receptor beta chain was identified in a study of T cells in Graves' hyperthyroidism and ophthalmopathy. Points from the study as a whole: It was a median approximately 6 months before onset that the model predicted ophthalmopathy. Peripheral blood also featured most of the thyroid clonotypes expanded above 0.001.

This clonotype was counted ten times or more. Its antigen remains unknown. Researchers took RNA transcripts and amplified the TCR beta CDR3 regions from them. Carried out on the TCR CDR3, a first-round RT-PCR used the HTBI primer set. TCRdb reprocessed the multiplex PCR reads via MiXCR and lists one record per CDR3 protein. This table holds under 350,000 distinct CDR3 sequences, 20% to 25% found once. Trimming removed 7 bases from V and 6 bases from J, with 18 bases in between. Germline values: CDR1 GTSNPN, CDR2 SVGIG (reference sequence). This CDR3 has 13 residues. The authors obtained PBMCs from around 11 ml of fresh peripheral blood.

The clonotype originates from a woman in her forties or fifties with Graves' hyperthyroidism. Sequences were obtained from blood. V usage is TRBV30 and J usage is TRBJ1-2; D is perhaps TRBD1 (6 bases). This CDR3 reads CAYLGQGHHGYTF. The CDR3 nucleotides read TGTGCCTACCTGGGGCAGGGGCACCATGGCTACACCTTC. Drawing the rest from reference TRBV30 and TRBJ1-2, the complete variable domain is SQTIHQWPATLVQPVGSPLSLECTVEGTSNPNLYWYRQAAGRGLQLLFYSVGIGQISSEVPQNLSASRPQDRQFILSSKKLLLSDSGFYLCAYLGQGHHGYTFGSGTRLTVV.